This T cell receptor (beta chain) emerged from a study of blood T cell repertoires in COVID-19. Turning to the study itself: Whether acute or convalescent, the COVID-19 samples came from the United States, Italy and Spain.

CDR3 size: 14 residues. Germline trimming cut 9 bases from V and 1 base from J; bases unmatched to any gene: 4. Germline CDR1 is LNHNV and CDR2 is YYDKDF (reference sequence). As processed by the authors: Using reference gene primer amplification, nucleated cell counts were estimated. The assay was immunoSEQ multiplex PCR, and TCRdb's table has in-frame clones only and misses some. The D gene and trimming were derived from the DNA, and the V and J assignments and clone size from that table. The sample has 130,000 or so clones, around 80% seen once. The TCR originated in a man aged 50-60 years with acute or convalescent COVID-19. The V gene is TRBV15, the J gene TRBJ2-2; 8 nucleotides line up with TRBD1. The specimen sequenced was peripheral blood. The CDR3 region has the DNA TGTGCCACAAACGGACAGGGGAACACCGGGGAGCTGTTTTTT. Its translation is CATNGQGNTGELFF.